The sequence of this TCR beta chain was determined in a study of regulatory T cells in long-lasting Graves disease. Time point reported: newly diagnosed GD, antithyroid drugs for less than 3 months. There was RNA extracted from PBMCs, and the TCR library was made from it. The V and J ends lost 4 bases and 2 bases, in that order; junction bases with no gene match: 7. Germline CDR1 and CDR2: SNHLY and FYNNEI. The CDR3 has 17 residues. For TCR beta, libraries came from iRepertoire HTBI primers and Arm-PCR of CDR3 regions. TCRdb independently ran MiXCR on the multiplex PCR reads; one entry per CDR3 protein. The data hold approximately 470,000 distinct CDR3 sequences, with around 15% observed a single time. This sample was shared with a second study, whose subject was T cells in Graves' hyperthyroidism and ophthalmopathy.

The sequencing here drew on peripheral blood mononuclear cells (PBMCs), taken at new diagnosis, from a patient treated with antithyroid drugs. This rearrangement joins TRBV2 to TRBJ2-7; 14 positions match TRBD2. The TCR originated in a man aged 35 to 55 with Graves disease. The CDR3 loop is CASSATSGRVRPYEQYF. The CDR3 DNA reads as TGTGCCAGCAGTGCGACTAGCGGGAGGGTGAGACCCTACGAGCAGTACTTC.